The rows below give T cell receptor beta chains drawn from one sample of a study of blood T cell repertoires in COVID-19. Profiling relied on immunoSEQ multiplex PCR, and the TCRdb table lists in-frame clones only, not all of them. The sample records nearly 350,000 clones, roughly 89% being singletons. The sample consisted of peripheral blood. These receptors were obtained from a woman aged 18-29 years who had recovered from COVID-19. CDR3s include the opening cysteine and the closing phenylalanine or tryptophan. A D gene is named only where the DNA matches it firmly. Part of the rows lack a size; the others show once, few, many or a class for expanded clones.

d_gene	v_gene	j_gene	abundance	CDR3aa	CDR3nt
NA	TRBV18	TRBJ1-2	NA	CASSPRQIYGYTF	TGTGCCAGCTCACCACGACAGATCTATGGCTACACCTTC
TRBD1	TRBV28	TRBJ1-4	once	CASSRDPNDRVKHF	TGTGCCAGCAGTCGCGATCCAAACGACAGGGTTAAACATTTT
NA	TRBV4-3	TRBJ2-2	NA	CASSQELANTGELFF	TGCGCCAGCAGCCAAGAACTAGCGAACACCGGGGAGCTGTTTTTT
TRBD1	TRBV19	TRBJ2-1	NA	CASSPTGTGSYNEQFF	TGTGCCAGTAGTCCTACCGGGACAGGCTCCTACAATGAGCAGTTCTTC
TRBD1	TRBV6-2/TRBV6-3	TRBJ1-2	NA	CASSHYRGGYTF	TGTGCCAGCAGTCATTACAGGGGTGGCTACACCTTC
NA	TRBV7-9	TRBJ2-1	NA	CASSPEATSSYNEQFF	TGTGCCAGCAGCCCCGAAGCAACGAGCTCCTACAATGAGCAGTTCTTC
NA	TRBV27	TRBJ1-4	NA	CASSFAGSGEKLFF	TGTGCCAGCAGTTTCGCGGGGTCGGGCGAAAAACTGTTTTTT
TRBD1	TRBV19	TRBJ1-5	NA	CASSIDSLTTGFNQPQHF	TGTGCCAGTAGTATAGATTCCCTCACGACAGGGTTCAATCAGCCCCAGCATTTT
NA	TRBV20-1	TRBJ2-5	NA	CSASTGRETQYF	TGCAGTGCTAGTACAGGGAGAGAGACCCAGTACTTC
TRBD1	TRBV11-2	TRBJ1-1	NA	CASSPTGGAVWSEAFF	TGTGCCAGCAGCCCCACAGGGGGCGCCGTCTGGTCTGAAGCTTTCTTT
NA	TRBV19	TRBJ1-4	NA	CASSIPRGAFNEKLFF	TGTGCCAGTAGTATCCCTCGCGGAGCCTTCAATGAAAAACTGTTTTTT
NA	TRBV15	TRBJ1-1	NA	CATSRNRGMAAFF	TGTGCCACCAGCAGGAATCGGGGGATGGCAGCTTTCTTT
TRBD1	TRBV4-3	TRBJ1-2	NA	CASSQDTGDYGYTF	TGCGCCAGCAGCCAAGATACAGGGGACTATGGCTACACCTTC
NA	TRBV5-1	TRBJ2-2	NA	CASSLNGANTGELFF	TGCGCCAGCAGCTTGAACGGAGCGAACACCGGGGAGCTGTTTTTT
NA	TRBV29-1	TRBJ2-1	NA	CSVPGAEQFF	TGCAGCGTCCCTGGGGCTGAGCAGTTCTTC
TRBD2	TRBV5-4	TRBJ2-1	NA	CASSSGDSGGPYNEQFF	TGTGCCAGCAGCTCGGGGGATAGCGGGGGGCCCTACAATGAGCAGTTCTTC
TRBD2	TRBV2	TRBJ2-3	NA	CASSSGTSDDTQYF	TGTGCCAGCAGTTCCGGGACTAGCGACGATACGCAGTATTTT
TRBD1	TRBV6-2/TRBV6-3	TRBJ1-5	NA	CASSTPTGGNQPQHF	TGTGCCAGCAGTACCCCCACAGGGGGCAATCAGCCCCAGCATTTT